The T cell receptor (beta chain) described here comes from a study of OX40 agonist ivuxolimab in advanced cancers. Study in general: Ivuxolimab is a fully human IgG2 antibody that activates OX40 (CD134). Partial responses were seen in three patients, one with hepatocellular carcinoma and two with cutaneous melanoma. General study results and limits: Expanded clones were, on average, more numerous among CD8+ T cells than CD4+.

Libraries were prepared by immunoSEQ multiplex PCR; TCRdb keeps only in-frame clonotypes and omits some of them. The repertoire consists of about 64,000 clones, with 80% to 85% occurring once and the leading ten covering less than 5%. Comments on this clone: The antigen remains undetermined.

Patients were ineligible given autoimmune disease history or systemic immunosuppression. V gave up 0 bases and J gave up 4 bases, with 10 bases separating them. The CDR3 is made up of 14 amino acids. From germline, CDR1 is MNHEY and CDR2 SMNVEV (reference sequence). This clonotype was obtained from an adult with an advanced solid tumor such as melanoma, head and neck, liver or kidney cancer. The sample consisted of CD4+ or CD8+ T cells sorted from blood, taken in a trial of the OX40 agonist ivuxolimab. V gene TRBV27 combines with J gene TRBJ2-7; D possibly uses TRBD1 or TRBD2 (5 bases each). The CDR3 protein is CASSLSRGSYEQYF. The CDR3 coding sequence is TGTGCCAGCAGTTTATCGAGGGGTTCTTACGAGCAGTACTTC.